The sequence of this TCR beta chain was determined in a study of T cells in Graves' hyperthyroidism and ophthalmopathy. On the study more broadly: Peripheral blood was collected at initial diagnosis, before any treatment. Study outcomes and limitations: The blood repertoire included most of the expanded thyroid clonotypes above 0.001. Model predictions of ophthalmopathy came a median around 7.1 months before onset.

Amplification yielded TCR beta CDR3 regions, with RNA transcripts as the source. First-round RT-PCR with HTBI primers amplified the TCR CDR3 region. TCRdb used MiXCR to reprocess the multiplex PCR reads, holding one entry per CDR3 protein. The sample has about 480,000 distinct CDR3 sequences, approximately 15% seen once; the top ten hold around a sixth. A remark on this clonotype: Its cognate antigen is unknown.

Germline V CDR1 and CDR2: LGHDT, YNNKEL (reference sequence). The V segment lost 0 bases and the J segment 4 bases; nucleotides outside the gene matches: 8. The CDR3 length is 16 residues. Exclusions: uncontrolled infection, other autoimmune disease, pregnancy, lactation. The specimen sequenced was blood. V gene TRBV3-1 combines with J gene TRBJ1-2; TRBD1 matches 7 bases. The source of this sequence is a woman younger than 30 with Graves' hyperthyroidism. This CDR3 is CASSQDGGQIIYGYTF. The CDR3 DNA is TGTGCCAGCAGCCAAGATGGGGGACAGATCATCTATGGCTACACCTTC.